The 25 T cell receptor beta chains presented below share a single source sample, sequenced in a study of OX40 agonist ivuxolimab in advanced cancers. Data came from immunoSEQ multiplex PCR; TCRdb stores just in-frame clones and leaves some out. The sample lists more than 75,000 clones; around nine tenths were seen once. The sequencing used CD4+ or CD8+ T cells sorted from blood, collected in a trial of the OX40 agonist ivuxolimab. All receptors derive from an adult with an advanced solid tumor such as melanoma, head and neck, liver or kidney cancer.

J is TRBJ2-3 and V is TRBV5-1, with D perhaps TRBD1 (6 bases). Germline V gives CDR1 SGHRS, CDR2 YFSETQ. The CDR3 runs 15 residues. Between the trimmed V and J ends, which lost 0 bases and 4 bases, there was a span of 12 bases. The CDR3, as DNA: TGCGCCAGCAGCTTGGTGGACAGCCAGGCAGATACGCAGTATTTT. Translated: CASSLVDSQADTQYF.

This clone was detected once. The rearrangement joins TRBV5-4 to TRBJ2-1; 8 nucleotides align to TRBD2. Germline CDR1 SGHNT, CDR2 YYREEE (reference sequence). The ends lost 4 bases at V and 6 bases at J; junction bases unmatched: 6. CDR3 length: 14 amino acids. CDR3 bases: TGTGCCAGCAGCGTCTCCGGGACTAGCAATGAGCAGTTCTTC. It translates to CASSVSGTSNEQFF.

The J gene is TRBJ1-1, the V gene TRBV20-1; D uncertain. Looked up from germline, CDR1 is DFQATT and CDR2 is SNEGSKA (reference sequence). The V gene lost 3 bases and the J gene lost 7 bases, with 9 bases spanning the gap. The CDR3 has 11 amino acids. Here the CDR3 DNA reads TGCAGTGCTAGGGGCGGGAGTGAAGCTTTCTTT. Amino acids: CSARGGSEAFF.

This clone was picked up one time. The chain uses TRBV11-2 and TRBJ1-1, with unresolved D. The germline V gene has CDR1 SGHAT and CDR2 FQNNGV. Trimming removed 0 bases at V and 11 bases at J, with 13 bases between. This CDR3 region has 13 residues. This chain's CDR3 is CASSLDRARVAFF. In DNA, the CDR3 is TGTGCCAGCAGCTTAGATCGGGCCCGGGTCGCTTTCTTT.

The chain recombines TRBV4-1 with TRBJ1-1, with TRBD1 identical over 8 bases. Germline CDR1 reads MGHRA; CDR2 reads YSYEKL. The CDR3 spans 15 residues. Trimming removed 1 base from V and 6 bases from J; junction bases left unmatched: 7. The CDR3 coding sequence is TGCGCCAGCAGCCAAGGATTACAGGGGGTCGCTGAAGCTTTCTTT. This translates into CASSQGLQGVAEAFF.

This clone was detected only once. The V gene is TRBV29-1, the J gene TRBJ2-5; D is uncertain. The CDR3 totals 12 residues. V was cut by 1 base and J by 1 base, with 4 bases left in between. Germline values: CDR1 SQVTM, CDR2 ANQGSEA. CDR3 region: CSVEGGQETQYF. The CDR3 DNA reads as TGCAGCGTTGAAGGGGGCCAAGAGACCCAGTACTTC.

This clone was picked up one time. The V and J genes are TRBV5-4 and TRBJ2-3, with TRBD1 identical over 8 bases. The germline V gene has CDR1 SGHNT and CDR2 YYREEE (reference sequence). This CDR3 region has 14 residues. V gave up 2 bases and J gave up 6 bases; unmatched junction bases: 5. CDR3 bases: TGTGCCAGCAGCTTTCCAGGGGGCGAGGATACGCAGTATTTT. Amino acid sequence: CASSFPGGEDTQYF.

This clone was observed a single time. The rearrangement joins TRBV6-6 to TRBJ2-3; 12 positions match TRBD2. The CDR3 has 14 residues. The germline V gene encodes CDR1 MNHNY and CDR2 SVGAGI (reference sequence). Trimming took 5 bases from V and 6 from J; bases not matched to a gene: 3. The CDR3 is CASSATSGGDTQYF. CDR3 bases: TGTGCCAGCAGTGCTACTAGCGGGGGGGATACGCAGTATTTT.

This chain joins TRBV11-3 and TRBJ2-1; the D gene is possibly TRBD2 (6 bases). CDR1 is SGHNT, CDR2 YENEEA, per germline. CDR3 length: 13 residues. V lost 0 bases and J 10 bases, leaving 10 bases between the germline ends. Here the CDR3 reads CASSLEPGREQFF. The CDR3 DNA sequence: TGTGCCAGCAGCTTAGAGCCGGGGAGGGAGCAGTTCTTC.

The chain links TRBV13 to TRBJ2-2, with unresolved D. The V gene's germline CDR1 is PRHDT and CDR2 FYEKMQ (reference sequence). There are 14 residues in the CDR3. V shed 4 bases and J shed 0 bases, with 6 bases lying between them. The CDR3 here is CASSSYTNTGELFF. CDR3 bases: TGTGCCAGCAGCTCCTATACGAACACCGGGGAGCTGTTTTTT.

This chain joins TRBV7-2 and TRBJ2-2, with TRBD2 as a possible D gene (5 bases). V was shortened by 5 bases and J by 8 bases, with 15 bases between the two germline ends. The CDR3 is 14 residues long. Germline values: CDR1 SGHTA, CDR2 FQGNSA. CDR3 amino acids: CASSPDRRTGELFF. The CDR3 bases are TGTGCCAGCAGCCCAGATCGGAGGACTGGGGAGCTGTTTTTT. Supplemented by reference TRBV7-2 and TRBJ2-2, the full variable domain reads GAGVSQSPSNKVTEKGKDVELRCDPISGHTALYWYRQSLGQGLEFLIYFQGNSAPDKSGLPSDRFSAERTGGSVSTLTIQRTQQEDSAVYLCASSPDRRTGELFFGEGSRLTVL.

The CDR3: CASSFGPGQLNTIYF. The CDR3 region has the DNA TGTGCCAGCAGCTTTGGACCGGGACAGCTGAACACCATATATTTT. This rearrangement joins TRBV7-9 to TRBJ1-3, with TRBD1 identical over 7 bases. The CDR3 is 15 amino acids. CDR1 and CDR2 from the germline V gene are SEHNR and FQNEAQ (reference sequence). With V trimmed by 3 bases and J by 7 bases, 9 bases remained unmatched.

J is TRBJ1-4 and V is TRBV6-5; possible D gene TRBD1, 5 bases. Trimming pared 6 bases from V and 5 bases from J, leaving 13 bases between. The CDR3 sequence is 14 residues long. Germline V CDR1 and CDR2: MNHEY, SVGAGI. The CDR3 reads CASSRTGINEKLFF. For the CDR3, the DNA is TGTGCCAGCAGCAGAACAGGAATCAATGAAAAACTGTTTTTT.

The genes are TRBV2 and TRBJ1-1, with D uncertain. This CDR3 is built from 13 residues. V gave up 7 bases and J gave up 2 bases, with 11 bases separating them. CDR1 SNHLY and CDR2 FYNNEI come from the germline V gene. CDR3: CASNRGVNTEAFF. The CDR3 DNA sequence: TGTGCCAGCAACCGCGGGGTCAACACTGAAGCTTTCTTT.

This chain uses TRBV5-1 with TRBJ2-5; D might be TRBD1 or TRBD2, each matching 5 bases. Deletions cut 3 bases from V and 3 bases from J, with 15 bases between. The CDR3 extends over 15 amino acids. Germline values: CDR1 SGHRS, CDR2 YFSETQ. The CDR3, as DNA: TGCGCCAGCAGCTCAGCGAGGGACGCAAAAGAGACCCAGTACTTC. Its protein product is CASSSARDAKETQYF.

For this clone: The identical CDR3 is also encoded by other nucleotide sequences in the sample. This sequence joins TRBV4-3 and TRBJ2-5; D remains unclear. Germline V gene lookup returns CDR1 LGHNA and CDR2 YSLEER. V was clipped by 0 bases and J by 4 bases, with 6 bases between them. The CDR3 loop spans 13 amino acids. Here the CDR3 DNA reads TGCGCCAGCAGCCAAGATCGACGAGAGACCCAGTACTTC. Protein: CASSQDRRETQYF.

The chain recombines TRBV6-5 with TRBJ1-1, with D possibly being TRBD1 (5 bases). The germline CDR1 and CDR2 sequences are MNHEY and SVGAGI. The V end was cut by 2 bases, the J end by 5 bases, with 18 bases between. CDR3 length: 16 amino acids. The CDR3 region is CASSYPPGRGSTEAFF. The CDR3 DNA reads TGTGCCAGCAGTTACCCTCCAGGGCGGGGGTCGACTGAAGCTTTCTTT.

The chain carries TRBV7-7 and TRBJ2-5; TRBD2 matches 7 bases. V lost 5 bases, J lost 5 bases, and 8 bases stayed unmatched. CDR1 and CDR2 from the germline V gene are SSHAT and FNYEAQ (reference sequence). CDR3 length: 14 amino acids. The DNA for the CDR3 is TGTGCCAGCAGCGCGCTGGGAGGGCCGGAGACCCAGTACTTC. This gives the protein CASSALGGPETQYF.

The CDR3 nucleotides are TGTGCCAGCAGGCGGACTAGGGGGGGAGAGACCCAGTACTTC. It yields the protein CASRRTRGGETQYF. The chain couples TRBV27 to TRBJ2-5, with D perhaps matching TRBD2 (7 bases). This CDR3 comprises 14 residues. V lost 6 bases and J 4 bases, leaving 15 bases between the germline ends. Germline loops: CDR1 MNHEY, CDR2 SMNVEV (reference sequence).

CDR3 in amino acids: CASSGEVDRGQFF. CDR3 DNA: TGTGCCAGCAGTGGGGAGGTAGACAGGGGGCAGTTCTTC. This rearrangement joins TRBV28 to TRBJ2-1; the match to TRBD1 covers 8 bases. Trimming removed 5 bases from V and 12 bases from J; junction bases left unmatched: 9. CDR1 MDHEN and CDR2 SYDVKM come from the germline V gene. The CDR3 runs to 13 residues.

The rearrangement joins TRBV20-1 to TRBJ1-1; D gene uncertain. V shed 6 bases and J shed 5 bases, with 10 bases lying between them. CDR1 and CDR2 (germline): DFQATT, SNEGSKA (reference sequence). The CDR3 has 11 amino acids. CDR3 region: CSAPRKTEAFF. CDR3 nucleotides: TGCAGTGCCCCTAGGAAGACTGAAGCTTTCTTT.

The gene calls are TRBV25-1 and TRBJ2-2, with D possibly being TRBD1 (6 bases). V lost 4 bases and J 6 bases, leaving 9 bases between the germline ends. The CDR3 is 13 amino acids. The germline CDR1 and CDR2 sequences are MGHDK and SYGVNS. CDR3 sequence: CASSGTGSGELFF. The CDR3 DNA follows: TGTGCCAGCAGTGGAACAGGGTCCGGGGAGCTGTTTTTT. Using reference TRBV25-1 and TRBJ2-2 for the parts outside the CDR3, the full variable domain is EADIYQTPRYLVIGTGKKITLECSQTMGHDKMYWYQQDPGMELHLIHYSYGVNSTEKGDLSSESTVSRIRTEHFPLTLESARPSHTSQYLCASSGTGSGELFFGEGSRLTVL.

The rearrangement uses TRBV5-1 and TRBJ2-2; 10 bases map to TRBD1. This CDR3 has 15 residues. Germline V lookup: CDR1 SGHRS, CDR2 YFSETQ. V dropped 4 bases and J dropped 2; count of bases not matched to a gene: 2. The CDR3 nucleotides read TGCGCCAGCAGCGGGGACAGGGGAAACACCGGGGAGCTGTTTTTT. Translated, it gives CASSGDRGNTGELFF.

The DNA of the CDR3 is TGTGCAAGTCGTTTCCAACAGGGTCGATGCAATCAGCCCCAGCATTTT. It is translated as CASRFQQGRCNQPQHF. This chain connects TRBV12-2 to TRBJ1-5; the table's D call, TRBD1, has no DNA check behind it. TRBV12-2 is termed a pseudogene. This CDR3 is built from 16 residues.

The chain recombines TRBV7-6 with TRBJ2-1; 8 positions match TRBD2. V lost 0 bases, J lost 4 bases, and 2 bases stayed unmatched. The CDR3 extends over 15 amino acids. CDR1 and CDR2 from the germline V gene are SGHVS and FNYEAQ. The CDR3 region is CASSLATSGYNEQFF. CDR3 nucleotides: TGTGCCAGCAGCTTAGCAACTAGCGGATACAATGAGCAGTTCTTC.